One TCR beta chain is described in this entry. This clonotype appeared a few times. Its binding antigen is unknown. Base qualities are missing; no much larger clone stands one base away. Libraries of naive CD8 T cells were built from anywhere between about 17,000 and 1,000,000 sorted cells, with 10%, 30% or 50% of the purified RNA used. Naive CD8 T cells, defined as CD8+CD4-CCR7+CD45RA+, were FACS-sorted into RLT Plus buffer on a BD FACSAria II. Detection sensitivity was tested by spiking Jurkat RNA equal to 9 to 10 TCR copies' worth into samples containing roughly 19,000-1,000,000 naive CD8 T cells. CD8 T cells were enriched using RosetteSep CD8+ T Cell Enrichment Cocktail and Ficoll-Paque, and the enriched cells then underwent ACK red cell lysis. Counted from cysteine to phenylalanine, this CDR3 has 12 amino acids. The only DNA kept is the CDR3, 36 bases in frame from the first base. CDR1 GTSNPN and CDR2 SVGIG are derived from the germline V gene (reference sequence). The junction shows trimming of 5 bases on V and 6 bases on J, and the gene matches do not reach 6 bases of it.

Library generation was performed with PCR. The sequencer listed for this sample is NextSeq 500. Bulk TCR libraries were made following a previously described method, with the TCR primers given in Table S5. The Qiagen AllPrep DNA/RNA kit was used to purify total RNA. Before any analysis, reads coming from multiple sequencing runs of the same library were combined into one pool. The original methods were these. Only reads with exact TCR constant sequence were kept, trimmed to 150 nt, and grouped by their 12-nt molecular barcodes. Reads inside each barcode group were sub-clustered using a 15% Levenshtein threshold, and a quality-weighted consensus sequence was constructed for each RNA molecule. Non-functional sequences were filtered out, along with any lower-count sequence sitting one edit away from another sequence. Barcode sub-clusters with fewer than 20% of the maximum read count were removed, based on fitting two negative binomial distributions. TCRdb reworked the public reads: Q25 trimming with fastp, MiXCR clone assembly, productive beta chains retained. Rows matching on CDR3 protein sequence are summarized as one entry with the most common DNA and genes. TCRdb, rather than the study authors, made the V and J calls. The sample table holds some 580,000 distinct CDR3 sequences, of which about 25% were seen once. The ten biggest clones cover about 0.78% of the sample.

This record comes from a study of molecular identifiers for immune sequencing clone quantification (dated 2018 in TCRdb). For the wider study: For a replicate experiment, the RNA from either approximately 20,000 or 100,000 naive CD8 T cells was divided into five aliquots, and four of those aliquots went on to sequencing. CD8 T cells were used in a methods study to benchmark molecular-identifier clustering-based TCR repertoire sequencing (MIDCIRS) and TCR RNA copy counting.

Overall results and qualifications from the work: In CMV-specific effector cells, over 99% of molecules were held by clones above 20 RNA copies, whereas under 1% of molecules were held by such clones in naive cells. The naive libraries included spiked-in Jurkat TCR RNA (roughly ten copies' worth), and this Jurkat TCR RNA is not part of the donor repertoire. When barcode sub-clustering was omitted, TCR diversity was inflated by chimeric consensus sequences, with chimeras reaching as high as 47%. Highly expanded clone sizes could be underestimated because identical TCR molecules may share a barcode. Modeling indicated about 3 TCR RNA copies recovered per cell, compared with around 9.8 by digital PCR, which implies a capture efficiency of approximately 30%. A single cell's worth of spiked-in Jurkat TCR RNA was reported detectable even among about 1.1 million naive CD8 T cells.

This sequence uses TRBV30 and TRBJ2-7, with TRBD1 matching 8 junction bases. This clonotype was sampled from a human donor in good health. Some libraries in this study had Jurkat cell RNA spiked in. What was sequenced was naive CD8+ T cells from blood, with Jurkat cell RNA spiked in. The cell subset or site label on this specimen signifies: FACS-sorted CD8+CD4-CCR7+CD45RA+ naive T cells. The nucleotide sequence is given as TGTGCCTGGGGTCCAGGGGGCTCCGAGCAGTACTTC. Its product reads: CAWGPGGSEQYF.